This T cell receptor beta chain was found in a study of blood T cell repertoires in COVID-19. The overall study: Italy, Spain and the United States were the sources of the convalescent and acute COVID-19 samples. T cells, B-cell-depleted T cells, or PBMCs supplied cDNA or gDNA.

Study processing details: Reference gene primer amplification yielded estimated nucleated cell counts. Profiled with immunoSEQ multiplex PCR; TCRdb holds only in-frame clones, not every one. From that table come the V and J calls and clone size; the DNA was used to work out D and trimming. The sample has around 55,000 clones, 75% to 95% seen once. CDR3 length equals 14 residues. V lost 4 bases to trimming and J lost 5 bases; unmatched junction nucleotides: 6. Germline CDR1 reads LNHDA; CDR2 reads SQIVND (reference sequence). The origin of this receptor is a middle-aged man with acute or convalescent COVID-19. The chain joins TRBV19 to TRBJ1-1; 8 bases are a match to TRBD1. Sequenced sample: peripheral blood. CDR3 coding DNA: TGTGCCAGTAGTAGGGGACAGGTGGAGACTGAAGCTTTCTTT. Translating gives CASSRGQVETEAFF. The whole variable domain, remainder taken from reference TRBV19 and TRBJ1-1, is DGGITQSPKYLFRKEGQNVTLSCEQNLNHDAMYWYRQDPGQGLRLIYYSQIVNDFQKGDIAEGYSVSREKKESFPLTVTSAQKNPTAFYLCASSRGQVETEAFFGQGTRLTVV.